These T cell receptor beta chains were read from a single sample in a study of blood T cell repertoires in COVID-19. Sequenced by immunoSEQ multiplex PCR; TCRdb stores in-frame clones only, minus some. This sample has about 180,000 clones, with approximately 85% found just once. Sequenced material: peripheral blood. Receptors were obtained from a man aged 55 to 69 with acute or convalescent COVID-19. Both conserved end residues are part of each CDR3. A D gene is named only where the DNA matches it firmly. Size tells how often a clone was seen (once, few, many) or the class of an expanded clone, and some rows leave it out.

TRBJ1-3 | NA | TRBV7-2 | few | TGTGCCAGCAGTTCCGGGACACGCTTCTCTGGAAACACCATATATTTT | CASSSGTRFSGNTIYF
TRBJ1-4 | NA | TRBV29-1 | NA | TGCAGCGGTGGGGGACTCGAAAAACTGTTTTTT | CSGGGLEKLFF
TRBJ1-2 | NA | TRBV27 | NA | TGTGCCAGCAGTTCGGAAAGGGGTTCTTTCGGCTACACCTTC | CASSSERGSFGYTF
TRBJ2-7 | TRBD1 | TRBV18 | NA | TGTGCCAGCTCACCATATCGGCAGGGGACAGCCTACGAGCAGTACTTC | CASSPYRQGTAYEQYF
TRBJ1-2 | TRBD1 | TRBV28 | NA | TGTGCCAGCAGATCCCCGGGACAGGGGTTATTTGGCTACACCTTC | CASRSPGQGLFGYTF
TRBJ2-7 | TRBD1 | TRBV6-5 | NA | TGTGCCAGCTCCCCGAGCAGGGGGCACGAGCAGTACTTC | CASSPSRGHEQYF
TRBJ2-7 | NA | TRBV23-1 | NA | TGCGCCAGCAGTCCCACGGGGATCCGCCAGGGGTCTAATCCCAGCTCCTACGAGCAGTACTTC | CASSPTGIRQGSNPSSYEQYF
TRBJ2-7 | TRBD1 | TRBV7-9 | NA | TGTGCCAGCAGCCCGATTTGGACAGGCAGCTCCTACGAGCAGTACTTC | CASSPIWTGSSYEQYF
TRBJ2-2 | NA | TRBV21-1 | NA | TGTGCCAGCAGCACGCGACTAGCGGGAGAGACCGGGGAGCTGTTTTTT | CASSTRLAGETGELFF
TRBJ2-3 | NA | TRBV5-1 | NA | TGCGCCAGCAGCTACGGTACAGATACGCAGTATTTT | CASSYGTDTQYF
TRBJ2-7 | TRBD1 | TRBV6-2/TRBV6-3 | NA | TGTGCCAGCAGTTACTTGACAGGGGGTTTGGAGCAGTACTTC | CASSYLTGGLEQYF
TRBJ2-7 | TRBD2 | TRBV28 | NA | TGTGCCAGCAGTCCTCGTGGGACTAGCCTCTACGAGCAGTACTTC | CASSPRGTSLYEQYF
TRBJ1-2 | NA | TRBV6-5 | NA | TGTGCCAGCAGTTACTCGAGTGTACAGGGCGGTGGCTACACCTTC | CASSYSSVQGGGYTF
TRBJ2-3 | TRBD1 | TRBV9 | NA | TGTGCCAGCAGCGGGACAGGGAACACAGATACGCAGTATTTT | CASSGTGNTDTQYF
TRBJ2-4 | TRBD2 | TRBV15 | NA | TGTGCCACCAGTCCAGCTGGGCGGGAGAAAAACATTCAGTACTTC | CATSPAGREKNIQYF
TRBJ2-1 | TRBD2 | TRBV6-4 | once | TGTGCCGGCAAAGGACTAGCGGGTCGGACAGGCAATGAGCAGTTCTTC | CAGKGLAGRTGNEQFF
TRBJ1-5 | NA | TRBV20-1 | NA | TGCAGTGCTAGTAACAGGGTCAAGGATCAGCCCCAGCATTTT | CSASNRVKDQPQHF
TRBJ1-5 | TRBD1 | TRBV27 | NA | TGTGCCAGCAGTTCCGGACAGGGGCGCAATCAGCCCCAGCATTTT | CASSSGQGRNQPQHF
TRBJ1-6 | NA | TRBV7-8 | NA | TGTGCCAGCAGCTCCTCGGGGGGGAATTCACCCCTCCACTTT | CASSSSGGNSPLHF
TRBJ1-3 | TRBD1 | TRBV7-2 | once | TGTGCCAGCAGCTTAGCCCGCCTATCGGGACAGGGGGTATCTAGTGGAAACACCATATATTTT | CASSLARLSGQGVSSGNTIYF
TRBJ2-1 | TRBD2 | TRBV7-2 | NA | TGTGCCAGCAGCTTAGCGAGCGGGGATGAGCAGTTCTTC | CASSLASGDEQFF
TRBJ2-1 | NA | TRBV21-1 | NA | TGTGCCACTGGGCCGGGACGGTTACTAGCGGGAGGGTTTGTGGGCTCCTACAATGAGCAGTTCTTC | CATGPGRLLAGGFVGSYNEQFF
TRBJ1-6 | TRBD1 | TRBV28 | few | TGTGCCAGCAGTCTATATAGAGACAGGGATCTTAATTCACCCCTCCACTTT | CASSLYRDRDLNSPLHF
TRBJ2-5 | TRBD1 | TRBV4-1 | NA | TGCGCCAGCAGCCAAGGGAGACAGGGGGCAGGGGAGACCCAGTACTTC | CASSQGRQGAGETQYF
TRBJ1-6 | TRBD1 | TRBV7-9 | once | TGTGCCAGCAGCCCCGGGGACAGATCTAATTCACCCCTCCACTTT | CASSPGDRSNSPLHF
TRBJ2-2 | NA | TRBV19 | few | TGTGCCAGTAACACGAGGGGGGGACCCGACACCGGGGAGCTGTTTTTT | CASNTRGGPDTGELFF
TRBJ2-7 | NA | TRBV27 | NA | TGTGCCAGCAGTCCAAGGGGTTTCTCCTACGAGCAGTACTTC | CASSPRGFSYEQYF
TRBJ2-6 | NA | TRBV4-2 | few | TGTGCCAGCAGCCAAGGGGGAAGCTGGACTTCGAGCTCTGGGGCCAACGTCCTGACTTTC | CASSQGGSWTSSSGANVLTF
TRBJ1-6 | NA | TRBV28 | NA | TGTGCCAGCAGTTTGCTAACCCGGAGCTCCTATAATTCACCCCTCCACTTT | CASSLLTRSSYNSPLHF
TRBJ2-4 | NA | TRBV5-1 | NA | TGCGCCAGCAGCGGAACGGAGCAAAACATTCAGTACTTC | CASSGTEQNIQYF
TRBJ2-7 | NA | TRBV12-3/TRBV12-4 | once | TGTGCCAGCAGTCTACAGACAGTCTACGAGCAGTACTTC | CASSLQTVYEQYF
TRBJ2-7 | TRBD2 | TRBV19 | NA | TGTGCCACCGGGGGGCTAGCGGGGGACTCCTACGAGCAGTACTTC | CATGGLAGDSYEQYF
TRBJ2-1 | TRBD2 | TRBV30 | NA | TGTGCCTGGAGTACTTCGGGACTAGCCGAAGAGCAGTTCTTC | CAWSTSGLAEEQFF